The entry below describes one T cell receptor beta chain. The assay was immunoSEQ multiplex PCR, and TCRdb's table has in-frame clones only and misses some. The repertoire holds a few million clones, over 90% seen once, with 0.39% in the top ten. This specimen belongs to a study of shared clonotypes between healthy human individuals. Per the germline V gene, CDR1 is LNHNV and CDR2 is YYDKDF (reference sequence). This CDR3 has 15 amino acids. Trimming cost V 0 bases and J 7 bases, with 16 bases left between them. The sequencing input was naive CD4+ T cells from PBMCs. Subset reported: CD45RA+ positively selected. J is TRBJ2-7 and V is TRBV15, with D possibly called TRBD1 or TRBD2 (5 bases each). The receptor was isolated from a man younger than 30 in good health. Some clones in this sample may be carry-over from other donors' samples. CDR3 amino acids: CATSRDLGVSFEQYF. Written as DNA, the CDR3 is TGTGCCACCAGCAGAGATCTGGGGGTGTCCTTTGAGCAGTACTTC. Complete variable domain (other parts from reference TRBV15 and TRBJ2-7): DAMVIQNPRYQVTQFGKPVTLSCSQTLNHNVMYWYQQKSSQAPKLLFHYYDKDFNNEADTPDNFQSRRPNTSFCFLDIRSPGLGDTAMYLCATSRDLGVSFEQYFGPGTRLTVT.